This T cell receptor beta chain was identified during a study of T cells in Graves' hyperthyroidism and ophthalmopathy. General study points: Blood also carried most thyroid clonotypes expanded above 0.001.

Diagnostic assessment was based on clinical symptoms, serum thyroxine and TRAb, thyroid ultrasound and orbital computed tomography. Cells are PBMCs isolated from more than 8.5 ml of fresh blood. The CDR3 loop spans 15 amino acids. Germline V gene data show CDR1 as SGHRS and CDR2 as YFSETQ. The junction had 5 bases not matched to a gene; V was cut back by 0 bases and J by 8 bases. This clonotype was counted ten times or more. Its antigen is as yet unknown. Amplified TCR beta CDR3 regions came from RNA transcripts. Researchers ran a first-round RT-PCR on the TCR CDR3 using the HTBI primer set. TCRdb reanalysed the multiplex PCR reads using MiXCR and keeps one entry per CDR3 protein. The sample lists about 600,000 distinct CDR3 sequences; around 15% were seen once.

The source is a woman aged 45-65 years with Graves' ophthalmopathy. The sequenced material came from blood. V is TRBV5-1 and J is TRBJ1-4; 9 bases align to TRBD1. CDR3 DNA sequence: TGCGCCAGCAGCTTGGCCGACAGGGGGGACGAAAAACTGTTTTTT. Protein: CASSLADRGDEKLFF.